The rows below give T cell receptor beta chains drawn from one sample of a study of blood T cells in healthy people across ages. TCRdb recomputed calls from the 5' RACE reads with MiXCR, one row per CDR3 protein. Counted here are 1,800,000 or so distinct CDR3 sequences, about two fifths occurring once; the ten biggest clones make up 23%. Source material: blood. The receptors derive from a human donor in good health. The CDR3 runs from the conserved cysteine through the conserved F or W. D genes are given only for firm matches.

CSARSGSRGGVTSTDTQYF	-	TRBV20-1
CASSLARLQETQYF	-	TRBV7-2
CASSQETSDNTDTQYF	TRBD2	TRBV4-1
CASSLDRGLNVGYTF	TRBD1	TRBV5-5
CASNYGRGDTQYF	-	TRBV7-9
CSAAGLLTEYEQYF	TRBD2	TRBV20-1
CASSRRTSAGFGTGELFF	TRBD2	TRBV11-1
CASTPDRGNEQFF	TRBD1	TRBV6-5
CSARDRFGASGVSSYEQYF	TRBD2	TRBV20-1
CASSWGALNEQYF	-	TRBV12-3/TRBV12-4
CASSNDRSSYNEQFF	-	TRBV5-1
CASRRQLAGGLVNTEAFF	-	TRBV11-1
CASSQEGLAGLLETQYF	TRBD2	TRBV3-1
CASSFPATGTDTQYF	-	TRBV12-3/TRBV12-4
CASSRYRTGEQETQYF	TRBD1	TRBV4-3
CASSFLGYQQFF	-	TRBV28
CASREERGFYEQYF	-	TRBV2
CASSLVFHADQPQHF	-	TRBV4-1
CASSVRQNTDTQYF	-	TRBV9
CASSQEPLDPQSGSYEQYF	-	TRBV4-1
CASSLTLGQGGWDYTF	TRBD1	TRBV7-9
CASSWGRGSNLPDTQYF	-	TRBV5-1
CASSYLWVAGGPFDEQFF	TRBD2	TRBV6-5
CASSPTYASGGTDTQYF	TRBD2	TRBV7-2
CASSPTGGRLNTEAFF	-	TRBV18
CASSLARDRQSQHF	TRBD1	TRBV12-3/TRBV12-4
CSVVDSPYEQYF	-	TRBV29-1
CASRQKQGEDYGYTF	-	TRBV5-1
CASSQTVTGTGIYEQYF	TRBD1	TRBV5-5
CASTITGVEKLFF	-	TRBV5-1
CSVLRDRGNPGGYTF	TRBD1	TRBV29-1
CASSQSRSYEQYF	-	TRBV4-1
CASSSNSGGYNEQFF	TRBD2	TRBV11-3
CASSPPSGKLKGRNEQFF	TRBD2	TRBV18
CSVEALWRGFSEAFF	-	TRBV29-1
CASSLTGRRIYEQYF	-	TRBV28
CSATGRPTKDNEQFF	-	TRBV20-1
CAIRRGGGGNTEAFF	-	TRBV10-3
CASSLCWDGTDTQYF	-	TRBV27
CASSFRGDEKLFF	TRBD1	TRBV3-1
CATITSLRVLEGYTF	-	TRBV28
CASSPTGTRADTQYF	TRBD2	TRBV7-9
CASTSVTGGLGEQVF	TRBD1	TRBV7-2
CASSKSERDQETQYF	-	TRBV21-1
CASSVGRSTYNEQFF	-	TRBV9
CASSLVQAQGTQYF	-	TRBV11-3
CASSTNRGGVGEKLFF	-	TRBV6-9